This T cell receptor beta chain comes out of a study of Ad26.COV2.S vaccination and SARS-CoV-2 variants. Between the trimmed V and J ends, which lost 2 bases and 2 bases, there was a span of 13 bases. Per the germline V gene, CDR1 is SGHVS and CDR2 is FNYEAQ. CDR3 size: 16 residues. Treatment denoted: about 20 received Ad26.COV2.S at low or high dose, single or two shots; about five received placebo; per-sample allocation not given. The samples were gathered on day 63 after the first injection of vaccine or placebo. TCRdb's table, derived via immunoSEQ multiplex PCR, lists solely in-frame clones and lacks some. Of a few hundred thousand clones in the sample, roughly 90% were seen once.

The receptor was isolated from a person aged 18-65 years who received the Ad26.COV2.S COVID-19 vaccine or a placebo. The sequencing here drew on peripheral blood, taken in a trial of Ad26.COV2.S vaccine versus placebo. This chain links TRBV7-6 with TRBJ1-5; D remains unclear. This chain's CDR3 is CASSLSSSGGNQPQHF. In nucleotides, the CDR3 is TGTGCCAGCAGCTTAAGTAGTAGTGGGGGCAATCAGCCCCAGCATTTT.